A single sample gave rise to the 20 T cell receptor beta chains below, sequenced in a study of T cell responses to AZD1222 COVID-19 vaccine. Libraries were prepared by immunoSEQ multiplex PCR; TCRdb keeps only in-frame clonotypes and omits some of them. The sample records approximately 100,000 clones, nearly 90% being singletons. The sample in question was peripheral blood, obtained 28 days after the second AZD1222 dose. These receptors came from an adult who received the AZD1222 COVID-19 vaccine.

This clone appeared a few times. The V and J genes are TRBV27 and TRBJ1-2; D is undetermined. The CDR3 runs 14 residues. Trimming left V 0 bases short and J 8 bases short, with 13 bases between. The V gene's germline CDR1 is MNHEY and CDR2 SMNVEV (reference sequence). The CDR3: CASSLSSWSRGYTF. CDR3 nucleotide sequence: TGTGCCAGCAGTTTATCGTCCTGGTCGAGAGGCTACACCTTC.

The genes are TRBV3-1 (or the pseudogene TRBV3-2) and TRBJ2-3; 7 bases are shared with TRBD2. This CDR3 is 19 amino acids long. V shed 0 bases, J shed 0 bases, and the junction held 12 bases outside the gene matches. Germline-derived CDR1 and CDR2 are LGHDT and YNNKEL (reference sequence). The CDR3: CASSQDIALAEYSTDTQYF. CDR3 coding DNA: TGTGCCAGCAGCCAAGATATCGCCCTAGCGGAATATAGCACAGATACGCAGTATTTT.

This clone was picked up a small number of times. The chain employs TRBV6-5 and TRBJ1-5; no definite D call. The germline V gene has CDR1 MNHEY and CDR2 SVGAGI. Trimming stripped 6 bases from V and 2 bases from J, with 2 bases between. This CDR3 has 11 amino acids. DNA for the CDR3: TGTGCCAGCAGATGCAATCAGCCCCAGCATTTT. It encodes CASRCNQPQHF.

This sequence joins TRBV6-6 and TRBJ1-1, with D hard to call. Trimming removed 6 bases from V and 4 bases from J, with 15 bases in between. The CDR3 contains 14 residues. Germline V CDR1 and CDR2: MNHNY, SVGAGI (reference sequence). In DNA, the CDR3 is TGTGCCAGCAGACCCCAGAGAGGAGGCACTGAAGCTTTCTTT. Residues: CASRPQRGGTEAFF.

This chain joins TRBV4-1 and TRBJ1-1, with D perhaps matching TRBD1 (6 bases). CDR1 and CDR2 from the germline V gene are MGHRA and YSYEKL. The CDR3 spans 12 residues. Trimming pared 4 bases from V and 9 bases from J, leaving 12 bases between. Here the CDR3 DNA reads TGCGCCAGCAGCCTTGGACAGACCAAAGCTTTCTTT. It is translated as CASSLGQTKAFF.

V and J are TRBV19 and TRBJ1-1, with 8 bases lining up with TRBD1. The CDR3 contains 14 residues. The V gene end was trimmed by 6 bases and the J gene end by 6 bases; junction bases not matched to a gene: 9. The germline V gene has CDR1 LNHDA and CDR2 SQIVND (reference sequence). The CDR3 here is CASRPQGAIAEAFF. DNA for the CDR3: TGTGCCAGTAGGCCTCAGGGGGCTATCGCTGAAGCTTTCTTT.

V usage is TRBV5-4 and J usage is TRBJ2-7, with unresolved D. Germline loops: CDR1 SGHNT, CDR2 YYREEE (reference sequence). V dropped 1 base and J dropped 2 bases, with 13 bases sitting between them. The CDR3 is made up of 15 amino acids. DNA of the CDR3: TGTGCCAGCAGCTTGAGTCGTCAAGGGACCTACGAGCAGTACTTC. Amino acids: CASSLSRQGTYEQYF.

The chain recombines TRBV5-4 with TRBJ2-5, with 9 bases aligning to TRBD1. With V trimmed by 5 bases and J by 2 bases, 4 bases remained unmatched. There are 14 residues in the CDR3. Germline V gene sequence: CDR1 SGHNT, CDR2 YYREEE (reference sequence). Here the CDR3 reads CASRPDRGQETQYF. CDR3 bases: TGTGCCAGCAGACCGGACAGGGGTCAAGAGACCCAGTACTTC. Full variable domain (outside the CDR3, taken from reference TRBV5-4 and TRBJ2-5): ETGVTQSPTHLIKTRGQQVTLRCSSQSGHNTVSWYQQALGQGPQFIFQYYREEENGRGNFPPRFSGLQFPNYSSELNVNALELDDSALYLCASRPDRGQETQYFGPGTRLLVL.

The V call is TRBV13, the J call TRBJ2-7; D is ambiguous. Between the trimmed V and J ends, which lost 2 bases and 6 bases, there was a span of 11 bases. Per germline, CDR1 PRHDT and CDR2 FYEKMQ (reference sequence). CDR3 length: 13 amino acids. This CDR3 is CASSLHGAPEQYF. The CDR3 nucleotides read TGTGCCAGCAGCTTACACGGAGCCCCCGAGCAGTACTTC.

The V gene is TRBV3-1 (or the pseudogene TRBV3-2), the J gene TRBJ1-6; D gene uncertain. The ends were cut back, 3 bases at V and 8 bases at J, with 11 bases in the middle. In germline, CDR1 is LGHDT, CDR2 YNNKEL (reference sequence). This CDR3 has 14 residues. DNA of the CDR3: TGTGCCAGCAGCCAGGGGAGTAATTATTCACCCCTCCACTTT. This codes for CASSQGSNYSPLHF.

This chain links TRBV28 with TRBJ1-4; 7 nucleotides match TRBD1. Trimming removed 3 bases from V and 1 base from J; junction bases left unmatched: 2. The CDR3 runs 15 residues. In germline, CDR1 is MDHEN, CDR2 SYDVKM. The CDR3 DNA reads as TGTGCCAGCAGTTTGCACAGGGGAACTAATGAAAAACTGTTTTTT. This sequence encodes CASSLHRGTNEKLFF.

The J gene is TRBJ1-6, the V gene TRBV27; possibly TRBD1 for D (5 bases). Germline CDR1 MNHEY, CDR2 SMNVEV (reference sequence). Trimming pared 5 bases from V and 4 bases from J, leaving 12 bases between. The length of the CDR3 is 15 residues. CDR3: CASSLRQQYNSPLHF. CDR3 nucleotide sequence: TGTGCCAGCAGTCTGCGACAGCAATATAATTCACCCCTCCACTTT.

The chain links TRBV27 to TRBJ2-7; tentative D call: TRBD1 (6 bases). Trimming removed 5 bases at V and 6 bases at J, with 14 bases between. The germline V gene encodes CDR1 MNHEY and CDR2 SMNVEV (reference sequence). CDR3 size: 13 residues. CDR3 amino acids: CASSPFRGGEQYF. The CDR3 nucleotides read TGTGCCAGCAGTCCCTTTCGAGGGGGCGAGCAGTACTTC.

The chain links TRBV2 to TRBJ2-1, with D possibly matching TRBD2 (6 bases). The germline gives CDR1 SNHLY, CDR2 FYNNEI. Trimming stripped 8 bases from V and 6 bases from J, with 11 bases between. The CDR3 has 12 amino acids. Written as DNA, the CDR3 is TGTGCCAGCGAGGAGGAGGGCAATGAGCAGTTCTTC. Translating it yields CASEEEGNEQFF.

This clone was counted a single time. The rearrangement joins TRBV19 to TRBJ1-1; a possible D gene is TRBD1 (6 bases). This CDR3 has 16 amino acids. Looked up from germline, CDR1 is LNHDA and CDR2 is SQIVND (reference sequence). The V and J ends lost 2 bases and 2 bases respectively, with 15 bases between them. The CDR3 coding sequence is TGTGCCAGTAGTATAAGGCAGGGGATGATTAACACTGAAGCTTTCTTT. Translation gives CASSIRQGMINTEAFF. The entire variable domain, with the rest obtained from reference TRBV19 and TRBJ1-1, is as follows: DGGITQSPKYLFRKEGQNVTLSCEQNLNHDAMYWYRQDPGQGLRLIYYSQIVNDFQKGDIAEGYSVSREKKESFPLTVTSAQKNPTAFYLCASSIRQGMINTEAFFGQGTRLTVV.

The J gene is TRBJ2-3, the V gene TRBV30; TRBD1 agrees at 8 bases. Germline trimming cut 2 bases from V and 1 base from J; bases unmatched to any gene: 5. CDR1 and CDR2 (germline): GTSNPN, SVGIG (reference sequence). The CDR3 runs 15 residues. CDR3 residues: CAWSTPGQGTDTQYF. The CDR3 DNA reads as TGTGCCTGGAGTACACCGGGACAGGGCACAGATACGCAGTATTTT.

The J gene is TRBJ2-6, the V gene TRBV5-1; D gene unclear. Germline values: CDR1 SGHRS, CDR2 YFSETQ. This CDR3 has 16 amino acids. Trimming shortened V by 4 bases and J by 0 bases, and 11 bases separated the two germline ends. This chain's CDR3 is CASSVLNLSGANVLTF. In DNA form, the CDR3 reads TGCGCCAGCAGCGTACTGAACCTCTCTGGGGCCAACGTCCTGACTTTC.

This sequence joins TRBV5-5 and TRBJ1-6; 8 bases fit TRBD1. The CDR3 totals 17 residues. From germline, CDR1 is SGHKS and CDR2 YYEKEE (reference sequence). Trimming at V came to 4 bases and at J to 0 bases, leaving 6 bases not matched to a gene. The CDR3 region is CASSGRDRSSYNSPLHF. The CDR3 DNA is TGTGCCAGCAGCGGCCGGGACAGGAGCTCCTATAATTCACCCCTCCACTTT.

J is TRBJ2-1 and V is TRBV4-3; TRBD1 matches 9 bases. This CDR3 comprises 16 residues. V gave up 0 bases and J gave up 8 bases; unmatched junction bases: 8. Germline assignment: CDR1 LGHNA and CDR2 YSLEER. The CDR3 loop reads CASSQEGTGLGYEQFF. CDR3 DNA sequence: TGCGCCAGCAGCCAAGAGGGGACAGGGTTGGGTTATGAGCAGTTCTTC.

V gene TRBV5-1 combines with J gene TRBJ1-4, with 11 bases matching TRBD1. The CDR3 is 16 residues long. Germline lookup yields CDR1 SGHRS and CDR2 YFSETQ. With V trimmed by 5 bases and J by 7 bases, 10 bases remained unmatched. DNA for the CDR3: TGCGCCAGCAGTTATTCCTCCGGGACAGGGGGTGAAAAACTGTTTTTT. This codes for CASSYSSGTGGEKLFF.